The 19 T cell receptor beta chains given below trace back to one sample, sequenced in a study of blood T cell repertoires in COVID-19. This table comes from immunoSEQ multiplex PCR, and its TCRdb copy is limited to in-frame clones, with some not included. The sample gives 81,000 or so clones, around four fifths of which show up once; 12% is in the top ten. What was sequenced was peripheral blood. The receptors here all came from a woman aged 70-85 years with active or convalescent COVID-19.

This clone has a single count. Here the CDR3 DNA reads TGCGCCAGCAGCTTGGAGCCGGGACAGCAAGAGACCCAGTACTTC. Translating it yields CASSLEPGQQETQYF. The chain is built from TRBV5-1 and TRBJ2-5, with 7 bases lining up with TRBD1. The V gene's germline CDR1 is SGHRS and CDR2 YFSETQ. The ends lost 0 bases at V and 2 bases at J; junction bases unmatched: 4. This CDR3 comprises 15 residues.

V usage is TRBV11-2 and J usage is TRBJ1-1; 10 bases line up with TRBD1. Losses at the gene ends were 7 bases for V and 9 bases for J; bases not matched to a gene: 11. The CDR3 has 14 residues. The germline V gene has CDR1 SGHAT and CDR2 FQNNGV. The CDR3 DNA reads as TGTGCCAGCACGTCAACCGGGACAGGGGAGCAAGCTTTCTTT. Its translation is CASTSTGTGEQAFF.

J is TRBJ2-3 and V is TRBV18, with a tentative D call TRBD1 (6 bases). This CDR3 contains 13 residues. Between the trimmed V and J ends, which lost 6 bases and 6 bases, there was a span of 13 bases. In germline, CDR1 is KGHSH, CDR2 LQKENI. The CDR3 DNA follows: TGTGCCAGCTCCCCTGGACAGACCGATACGCAGTATTTT. It yields the protein CASSPGQTDTQYF. Variable domain in full (rest from reference TRBV18 and TRBJ2-3): NAGVMQNPRHLVRRRGQEARLRCSPMKGHSHVYWYRQLPEEGLKFMVYLQKENIIDESGMPKERFSAEFPKEGPSILRIQQVVRGDSAAYFCASSPGQTDTQYFGPGTRLTVL.

V is TRBV11-2 and J is TRBJ2-1, with TRBD2 as a possible D gene (7 bases). V lost 5 bases and J 6 bases, leaving 17 bases between the germline ends. The CDR3 runs 15 residues. Germline V gives CDR1 SGHAT, CDR2 FQNNGV. CDR3 nucleotide sequence: TGTGCCAGCAGCCGCCCCGGGGGGCCCACCAATGAGCAGTTCTTC. Translated, it gives CASSRPGGPTNEQFF.

The CDR3 nucleotides are TGCAGTGCTAGCGGGACAGTTGGCTACACCTTC. The encoded protein is CSASGTVGYTF. The V call is TRBV20-1, the J call TRBJ1-2; TRBD1 agrees at 7 bases. The V gene's germline CDR1 is DFQATT and CDR2 SNEGSKA (reference sequence). V lost 3 bases and J lost 7; bases outside the gene matches: 2. The CDR3 is made up of 11 amino acids.

J is TRBJ1-1 and V is TRBV7-7; D possibly corresponds to TRBD1 (5 bases). The length of the CDR3 is 13 residues. V was pared by 1 base and J by 4 bases, with 7 bases between. Germline CDR1 and CDR2: SSHAT and FNYEAQ (reference sequence). CDR3 sequence: CASSLERGTEAFF. CDR3 coding DNA: TGTGCCAGCAGCTTAGAAAGGGGCACTGAAGCTTTCTTT.

The chain joins TRBV4-1 to TRBJ2-1; a weak D match, TRBD2 (6 bases). Germline CDR1 and CDR2: MGHRA and YSYEKL. CDR3 length: 13 amino acids. The ends were cut back, 1 base at V and 7 bases at J, with 8 bases in the middle. CDR3 residues: CASSQGLGNEQFF. The CDR3 DNA follows: TGCGCCAGCAGCCAAGGACTAGGGAATGAGCAGTTCTTC.

The rearrangement links TRBV5-1 to TRBJ1-1, with D possibly matching TRBD1 (6 bases). CDR1 is SGHRS, CDR2 YFSETQ, per germline. The CDR3 length is 14 residues. Between the trimmed V and J ends, which lost 6 bases and 3 bases, there was a span of 15 bases. CDR3 protein: CASTRTRGDTEAFF. Written as DNA, the CDR3 is TGCGCCAGCACGCGAACCAGGGGCGACACTGAAGCTTTCTTT.

The sample holds one count of this clone. The V and J genes are TRBV5-1 and TRBJ2-3; 9 bases agree with TRBD2. V lost 0 bases and J lost 4; bases outside the gene matches: 6. Germline V lookup: CDR1 SGHRS, CDR2 YFSETQ. The CDR3 runs to 16 residues. CDR3 protein: CASSLGAGGRSDTQYF. In nucleotides, the CDR3 is TGCGCCAGCAGCTTGGGTGCGGGGGGGAGGTCAGATACGCAGTATTTT. Drawing the rest from reference TRBV5-1 and TRBJ2-3, the complete variable domain is KAGVTQTPRYLIKTRGQQVTLSCSPISGHRSVSWYQQTPGQGLQFLFEYFSETQRNKGNFPGRFSGRQFSNSRSEMNVSTLELGDSALYLCASSLGAGGRSDTQYFGPGTRLTVL.

The chain uses TRBV6-2 or TRBV6-3 and TRBJ1-6; no definite D call. Trimming cost V 5 bases and J 12 bases, with 17 bases left between them. Germline CDR1 is MNHEY and CDR2 is SVGEGT. There are 14 residues in the CDR3. The CDR3 nucleotides read TGTGCCAGCAGTAACCTTGAGAGCGGGGTACCCCTCCACTTT. It specifies CASSNLESGVPLHF.

V gene TRBV5-1 combines with J gene TRBJ2-7; TRBD1 is a possible D gene (6 bases). Germline CDR1 and CDR2: SGHRS and YFSETQ. Trimming pared 3 bases from V and 9 bases from J, leaving 19 bases between. The CDR3 is made up of 14 amino acids. The CDR3 loop is CASSWSKGTLWQYF. The CDR3 region has the DNA TGCGCCAGCAGCTGGTCCAAGGGGACATTGTGGCAGTACTTC.

CDR3 coding DNA: TGTGCCAGCAGCCAGACAGGGTATTCGAACACCGGGGAGCTGTTTTTT. Translating it yields CASSQTGYSNTGELFF. The V call is TRBV9, the J call TRBJ2-2, with 7 bases fitting TRBD1. This CDR3 has 16 amino acids. Germline V gene data show CDR1 as SGDLS and CDR2 as YYNGEE. Trimming cost V 4 bases and J 0 bases; bases outside gene matches: 6.

V and J are TRBV18 and TRBJ1-1; tentative D call: TRBD1 (5 bases). The ends were cut back, 5 bases at V and 7 bases at J, with 14 bases in the middle. CDR3 size: 13 residues. Germline assignment: CDR1 KGHSH and CDR2 LQKENI. In DNA form, the CDR3 reads TGTGCCAGCTCATTTGGACAAGACTTTGAAGCTTTCTTT. Its translation is CASSFGQDFEAFF.

This clone has more than one count but fewer than ten. V is TRBV18 and J is TRBJ1-1; weak D call: TRBD1 (5 bases). The CDR3 is 15 amino acids. The germline V and J ends were trimmed by 1 base and 0 bases, with 9 bases remaining between them. The germline V gene has CDR1 KGHSH and CDR2 LQKENI. The CDR3: CASSPRQIMNTEAFF. The CDR3 DNA follows: TGTGCCAGCTCACCACGACAGATTATGAACACTGAAGCTTTCTTT.

The CDR3 nucleotides are TGCGCCAGCAGCAAAAATCAGGGGCCTAACTATGGCTACACCTTC. This gives the protein CASSKNQGPNYGYTF. This chain joins TRBV5-1 and TRBJ1-2; maybe TRBD1 (6 bases). Germline V lookup: CDR1 SGHRS, CDR2 YFSETQ. Trimming removed 4 bases at V and 0 bases at J, with 13 bases between. This CDR3 spans 15 amino acids.

This clone was seen more than once but under ten times. The chain combines TRBV9 with TRBJ1-2; D not certain. The CDR3 runs to 13 residues. Germline V gives CDR1 SGDLS, CDR2 YYNGEE. The V and J ends lost 5 bases and 1 base respectively, with 9 bases between them. The CDR3 sequence: CASSARDNYGYTF. The CDR3 DNA reads TGTGCCAGCAGTGCTCGGGATAACTATGGCTACACCTTC.

The chain has TRBV2 and TRBJ1-6, with 8 bases aligning to TRBD1. The V and J ends lost 2 bases and 10 bases, in that order; junction bases with no gene match: 4. Germline V CDR1 and CDR2: SNHLY, FYNNEI. The CDR3 extends over 14 amino acids. DNA for the CDR3: TGTGCCAGCAGTGAACAGGGGGCGCGATCACCCCTCCACTTT. This gives the protein CASSEQGARSPLHF.

This clone occurred a few times. This sequence joins TRBV9 and TRBJ2-7, with 13 bases aligning to TRBD2. CDR3 length: 16 amino acids. The junction had 8 bases not matched to a gene; V was cut back by 1 base and J by 7 bases. The germline V gene has CDR1 SGDLS and CDR2 YYNGEE. CDR3 in DNA: TGTGCCAGCAGCGTATCAATGGGACTAGCGGGGTGGGAGCAGTACTTC. Translation: CASSVSMGLAGWEQYF.

The table lists this clone with many counts. The chain links TRBV4-1 to TRBJ1-2; a possible D gene is TRBD1 (5 bases). The CDR3 is 15 amino acids. Trimming took off 1 base at V and 4 bases at J, with 13 bases between the two ends. Germline assignment: CDR1 MGHRA and CDR2 YSYEKL. CDR3 protein: CASSQVTVRSYGYTF. CDR3 nucleotide sequence: TGCGCCAGCAGCCAAGTGACAGTAAGGAGCTATGGCTACACCTTC.